A single sample gave rise to the 9 T cell receptor beta chains below, sequenced in a study of regulatory T cells in long-lasting Graves disease. To make TCR beta libraries, researchers used iRepertoire HTBI primers and Arm-PCR of CDR3 regions. MiXCR, applied by TCRdb to the multiplex PCR reads, yields one record per CDR3 protein. Altogether approximately 350,000 distinct CDR3 sequences are present, roughly 24% being singletons, with the ten largest covering around 30%. Stated time point: persistent/refractory GD, antithyroid drugs over 5 years with positive TRAb. The authors made the TCR library using RNA they extracted from PBMCs. The sample was peripheral blood mononuclear cells (PBMCs), taken when the disease was refractory, from a patient treated with antithyroid drugs. These receptors were taken from a woman aged 40-49 years with Graves disease.

The chain couples TRBV28 to TRBJ2-5; D call uncertain. The germline V and J ends were trimmed by 4 bases and 2 bases, with 17 bases remaining between them. The CDR3 covers 16 residues. CDR1 and CDR2 from the germline V gene are MDHEN and SYDVKM. The CDR3 DNA reads as TGTGCCAGCAGTTACCCCCTCCGGCTTATGCAAGAGACCCAGTACTTC. Residues: CASSYPLRLMQETQYF.

This clonotype was counted at least ten times. DNA for the CDR3: TGTGCCACCCAGACAGGGGCTAACTATGGCTACACCTTC. Protein sequence: CATQTGANYGYTF. The V call is TRBV28, the J call TRBJ1-2; 8 nucleotides align to TRBD1. Germline trimming cut 10 bases from V and 0 bases from J; bases unmatched to any gene: 4. The length of the CDR3 is 13 residues. CDR1 MDHEN and CDR2 SYDVKM come from the germline V gene.

This clonotype was detected many times. The chain links TRBV11-2 to TRBJ2-7, with 12 bases fitting TRBD2. CDR1 and CDR2 from the germline V gene are SGHAT and FQNNGV. The CDR3 runs 14 residues. V lost 6 bases to trimming and J lost 4 bases; unmatched junction nucleotides: 4. The CDR3, as DNA: TGTGCCAGCAGACGACTAGCGGGAGTTTACGAGCAGTACTTC. Translated, it gives CASRRLAGVYEQYF.

CDR3 in amino acids: CASSPRPGSAEAFF. DNA of the CDR3: TGTGCCAGCTCACCTCGGCCAGGGAGCGCTGAAGCTTTCTTT. The genes are TRBV18 and TRBJ1-1, with D perhaps TRBD1 (5 bases). The V end was cut by 3 bases, the J end by 6 bases, with 14 bases between. The CDR3 has 14 residues. Germline lookup yields CDR1 KGHSH and CDR2 LQKENI.

This clonotype was observed a few times. This chain uses TRBV28 with TRBJ2-3; TRBD2 agrees at 8 bases. The CDR3 runs 14 residues. The germline gives CDR1 MDHEN, CDR2 SYDVKM. Germline trimming cut 6 bases from V and 2 bases from J; bases unmatched to any gene: 4. The CDR3 DNA follows: TGTGCCAGCAGGCGGGGGGCTTTCACAGATACGCAGTATTTT. Its translation is CASRRGAFTDTQYF.

The chain carries TRBV7-9 and TRBJ1-2; no clear D gene. Germline V gene lookup returns CDR1 SEHNR and CDR2 FQNEAQ (reference sequence). This CDR3 region has 14 residues. Trimming left V 4 bases short and J 7 bases short, with 16 bases between. The CDR3 loop reads CASSSSDLLAGYTF. DNA of the CDR3: TGTGCCAGCAGCTCCTCAGACTTATTAGCTGGCTACACCTTC.

This clonotype was observed a few times. The chain combines TRBV10-3 with TRBJ2-2; unclear D gene. Per the germline V gene, CDR1 is ENHRY and CDR2 is SYGVKD. V lost 4 bases to trimming and J lost 5 bases, with 5 bases between them. This CDR3 has 12 residues. The CDR3 bases are TGTGCCATCAGTGGGTGGACCGGGGAGCTGTTTTTT. Amino acids: CAISGWTGELFF.

In this sample, this clonotype turned up many times. The chain is built from TRBV6-5 and TRBJ2-2; 8 nucleotides line up with TRBD1. The V and J ends lost 4 bases and 4 bases, in that order; junction bases with no gene match: 11. The CDR3 length is 17 residues. Germline V lookup: CDR1 MNHEY, CDR2 SVGAGI. The CDR3 nucleotides are TGTGCCAGCAGTTCCCAACAGGGGGTACTTTTCACCGGGGAGCTGTTTTTT. Translation gives CASSSQQGVLFTGELFF.

DNA for the CDR3: TGTGCCAGCAGCTTAGAAGCGGGTATAAACTATGGCTACACCTTC. Its protein is CASSLEAGINYGYTF. The chain has TRBV11-2 and TRBJ1-2; D not certain. Trimming removed 0 bases at V and 2 bases at J, with 10 bases between. CDR3 length: 15 residues. CDR1 is SGHAT and CDR2 is FQNNGV in the germline V gene.